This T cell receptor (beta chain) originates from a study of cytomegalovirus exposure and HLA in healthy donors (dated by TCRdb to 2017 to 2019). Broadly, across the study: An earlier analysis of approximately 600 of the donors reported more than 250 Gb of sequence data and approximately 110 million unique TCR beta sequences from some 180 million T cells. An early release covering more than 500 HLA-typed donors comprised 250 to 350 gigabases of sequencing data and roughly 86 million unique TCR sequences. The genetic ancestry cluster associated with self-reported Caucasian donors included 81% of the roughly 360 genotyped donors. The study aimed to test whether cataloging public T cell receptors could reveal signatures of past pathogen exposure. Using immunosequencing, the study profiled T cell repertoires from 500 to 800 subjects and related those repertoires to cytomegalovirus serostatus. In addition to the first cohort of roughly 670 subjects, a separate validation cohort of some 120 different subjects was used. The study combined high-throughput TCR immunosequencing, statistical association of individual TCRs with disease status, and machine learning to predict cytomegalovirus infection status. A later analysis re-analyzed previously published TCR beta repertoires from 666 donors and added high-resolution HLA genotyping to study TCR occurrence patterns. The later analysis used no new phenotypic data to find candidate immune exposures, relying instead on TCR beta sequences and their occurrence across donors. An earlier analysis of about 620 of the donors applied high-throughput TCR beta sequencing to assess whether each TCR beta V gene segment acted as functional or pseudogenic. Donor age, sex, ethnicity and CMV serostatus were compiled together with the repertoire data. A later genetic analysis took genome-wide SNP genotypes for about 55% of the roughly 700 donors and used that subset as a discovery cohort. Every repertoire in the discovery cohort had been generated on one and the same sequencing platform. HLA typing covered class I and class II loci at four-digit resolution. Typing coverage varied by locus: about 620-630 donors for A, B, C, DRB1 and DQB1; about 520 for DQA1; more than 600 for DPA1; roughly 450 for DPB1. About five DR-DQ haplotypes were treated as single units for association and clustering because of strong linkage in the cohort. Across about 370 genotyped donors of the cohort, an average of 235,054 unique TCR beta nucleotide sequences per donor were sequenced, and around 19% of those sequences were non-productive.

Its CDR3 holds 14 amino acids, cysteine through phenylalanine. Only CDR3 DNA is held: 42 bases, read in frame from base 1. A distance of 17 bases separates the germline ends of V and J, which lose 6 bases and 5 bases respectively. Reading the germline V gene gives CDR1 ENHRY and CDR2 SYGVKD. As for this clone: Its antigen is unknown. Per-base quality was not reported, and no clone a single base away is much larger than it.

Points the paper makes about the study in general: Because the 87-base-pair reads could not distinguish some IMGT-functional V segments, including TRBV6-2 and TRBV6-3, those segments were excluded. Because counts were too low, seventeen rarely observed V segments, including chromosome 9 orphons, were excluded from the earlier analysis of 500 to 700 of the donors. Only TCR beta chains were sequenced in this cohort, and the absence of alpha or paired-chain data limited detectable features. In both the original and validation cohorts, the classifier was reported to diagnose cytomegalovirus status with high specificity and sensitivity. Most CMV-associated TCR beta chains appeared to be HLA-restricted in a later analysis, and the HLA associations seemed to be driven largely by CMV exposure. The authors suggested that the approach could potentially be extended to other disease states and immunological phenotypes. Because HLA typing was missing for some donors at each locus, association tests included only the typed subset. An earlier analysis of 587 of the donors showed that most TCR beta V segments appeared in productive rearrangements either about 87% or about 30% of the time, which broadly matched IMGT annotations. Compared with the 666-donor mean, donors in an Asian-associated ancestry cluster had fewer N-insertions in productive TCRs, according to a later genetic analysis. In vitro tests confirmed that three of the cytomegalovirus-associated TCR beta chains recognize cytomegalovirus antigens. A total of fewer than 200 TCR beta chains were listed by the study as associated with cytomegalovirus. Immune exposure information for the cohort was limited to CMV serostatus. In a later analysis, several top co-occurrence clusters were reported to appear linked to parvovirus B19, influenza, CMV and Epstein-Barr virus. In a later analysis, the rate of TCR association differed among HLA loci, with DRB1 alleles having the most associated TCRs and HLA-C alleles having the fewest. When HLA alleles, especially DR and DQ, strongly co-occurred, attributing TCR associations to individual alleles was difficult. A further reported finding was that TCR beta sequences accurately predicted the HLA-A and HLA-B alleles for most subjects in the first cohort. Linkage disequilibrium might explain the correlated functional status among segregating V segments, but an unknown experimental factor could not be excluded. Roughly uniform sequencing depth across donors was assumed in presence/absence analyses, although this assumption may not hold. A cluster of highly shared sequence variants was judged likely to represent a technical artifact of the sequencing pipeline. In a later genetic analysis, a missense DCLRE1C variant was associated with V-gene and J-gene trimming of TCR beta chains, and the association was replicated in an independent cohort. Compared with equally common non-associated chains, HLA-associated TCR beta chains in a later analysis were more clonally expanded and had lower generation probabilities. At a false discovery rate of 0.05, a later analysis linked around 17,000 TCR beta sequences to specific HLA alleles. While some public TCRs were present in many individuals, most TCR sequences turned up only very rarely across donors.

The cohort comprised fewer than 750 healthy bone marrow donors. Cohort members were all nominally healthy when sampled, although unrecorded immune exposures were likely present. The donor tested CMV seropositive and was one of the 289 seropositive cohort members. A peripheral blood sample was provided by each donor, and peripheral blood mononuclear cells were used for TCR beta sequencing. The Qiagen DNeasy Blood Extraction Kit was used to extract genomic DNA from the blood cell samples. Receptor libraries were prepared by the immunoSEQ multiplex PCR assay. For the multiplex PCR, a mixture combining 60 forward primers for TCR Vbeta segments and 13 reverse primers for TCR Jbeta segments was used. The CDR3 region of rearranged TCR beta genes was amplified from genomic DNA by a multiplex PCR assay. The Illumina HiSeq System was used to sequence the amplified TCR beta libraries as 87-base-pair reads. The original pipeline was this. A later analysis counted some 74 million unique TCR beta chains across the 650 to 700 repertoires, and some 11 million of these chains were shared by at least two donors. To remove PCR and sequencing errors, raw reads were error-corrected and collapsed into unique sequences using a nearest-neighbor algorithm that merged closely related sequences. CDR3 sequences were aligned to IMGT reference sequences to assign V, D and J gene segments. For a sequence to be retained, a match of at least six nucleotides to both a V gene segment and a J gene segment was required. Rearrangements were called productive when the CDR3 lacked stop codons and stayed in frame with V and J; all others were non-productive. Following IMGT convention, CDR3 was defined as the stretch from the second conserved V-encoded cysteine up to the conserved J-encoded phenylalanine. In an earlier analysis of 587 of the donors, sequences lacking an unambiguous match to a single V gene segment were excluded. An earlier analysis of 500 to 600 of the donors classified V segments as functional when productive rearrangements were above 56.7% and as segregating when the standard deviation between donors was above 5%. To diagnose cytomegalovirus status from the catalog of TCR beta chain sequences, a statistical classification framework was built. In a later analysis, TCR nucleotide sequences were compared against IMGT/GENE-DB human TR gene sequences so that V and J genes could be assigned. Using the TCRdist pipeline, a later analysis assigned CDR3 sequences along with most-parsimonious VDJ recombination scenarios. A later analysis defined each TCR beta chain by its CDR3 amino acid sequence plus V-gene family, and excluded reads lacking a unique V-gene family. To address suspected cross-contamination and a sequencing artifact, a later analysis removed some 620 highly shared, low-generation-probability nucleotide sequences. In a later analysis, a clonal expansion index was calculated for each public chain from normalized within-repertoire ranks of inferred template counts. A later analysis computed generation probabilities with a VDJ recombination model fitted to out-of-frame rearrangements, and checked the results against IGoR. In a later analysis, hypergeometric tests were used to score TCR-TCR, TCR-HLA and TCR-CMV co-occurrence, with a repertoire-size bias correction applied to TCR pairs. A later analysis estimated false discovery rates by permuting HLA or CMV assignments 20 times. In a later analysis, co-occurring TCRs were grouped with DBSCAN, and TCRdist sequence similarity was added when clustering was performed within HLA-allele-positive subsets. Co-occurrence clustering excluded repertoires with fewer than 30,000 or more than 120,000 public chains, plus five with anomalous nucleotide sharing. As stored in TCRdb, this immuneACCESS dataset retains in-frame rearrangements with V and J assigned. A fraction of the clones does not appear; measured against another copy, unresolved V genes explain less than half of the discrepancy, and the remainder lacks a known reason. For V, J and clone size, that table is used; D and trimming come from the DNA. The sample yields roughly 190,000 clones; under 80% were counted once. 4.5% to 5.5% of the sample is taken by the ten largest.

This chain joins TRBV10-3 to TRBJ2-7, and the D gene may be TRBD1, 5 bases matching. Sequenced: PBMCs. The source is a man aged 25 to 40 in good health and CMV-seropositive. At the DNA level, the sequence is TGTGCCATCAGACTGCAGGGAAAGGTCGACGAGCAGTACTTC. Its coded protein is CAIRLQGKVDEQYF.